This T cell receptor (beta chain) stems from a study of shared clonotypes between healthy human individuals. Libraries were prepared by immunoSEQ multiplex PCR; TCRdb keeps only in-frame clonotypes and omits some of them. The table shows some 1 million clones, with about 74% occurring only once. The ends lost 2 bases at V and 5 bases at J; junction bases unmatched: 10. The CDR3 sequence is 16 residues long. The germline V gene encodes CDR1 LGHNT and CDR2 FRNRAP. The J gene is TRBJ2-7, the V gene TRBV12-5; 9 nucleotides agree with TRBD1. The sample comprised memory CD4+ T cells sorted from blood. Subset here: CD45RA-negative fraction. The sequence was collected from a young man in good health. The CDR3 loop reads CASGLLFGTGWDEQYF. The CDR3 nucleotides are TGTGCTAGTGGTTTGCTCTTCGGGACAGGGTGGGACGAGCAGTACTTC.